This passage covers 18 T cell receptor beta chains from one sample sequenced in a study of cytomegalovirus exposure and HLA in healthy donors. The protocol was immunoSEQ multiplex PCR, while the TCRdb copy is restricted to in-frame clones and leaves out a portion. The table lists under 250,000 clones, about 81% of them singletons. Sequenced material: PBMCs. These receptors were taken from a woman aged 25 to 39 in good health and CMV-seronegative.

The rearrangement links TRBV6-6 to TRBJ1-2; D might be TRBD1 (5 bases). The CDR3 is 14 residues long. Germline assignment: CDR1 MNHNY and CDR2 SVGAGI (reference sequence). V was clipped by 3 bases and J by 4 bases, with 12 bases between them. CDR3 nucleotide sequence: TGTGCCAGCAGTTATCAGGGATCCTCCTATGGCTACACCTTC. Protein sequence: CASSYQGSSYGYTF.

In this sample, this clone turned up once. The chain uses TRBV19 and TRBJ1-1; D may be TRBD1 (6 bases). Germline-derived CDR1 and CDR2 are LNHDA and SQIVND (reference sequence). V lost 8 bases and J 1 base, leaving 17 bases between the germline ends. The CDR3 runs 15 residues. CDR3 sequence (DNA): TGTGCCAGTTGCTCACTTTCGGACAGGAACACTGAAGCTTTCTTT. This sequence encodes CASCSLSDRNTEAFF.

This chain links TRBV6-5 with TRBJ2-7; TRBD1 aligns across 10 bases. The germline gives CDR1 MNHEY, CDR2 SVGAGI. J lost 1 base, V lost 0 bases, and 3 bases had no gene match. The CDR3 spans 16 residues. Written as DNA, the CDR3 is TGTGCCAGCAGTTACTCGAGGGACAGGGGTTCCTACGAGCAGTACTTC. Its protein is CASSYSRDRGSYEQYF.

The chain links TRBV18 to TRBJ2-7; perhaps TRBD2 as D (6 bases). Trimming shortened V by 3 bases and J by 6 bases, and 18 bases separated the two germline ends. The germline V gene encodes CDR1 KGHSH and CDR2 LQKENI. The CDR3 has 15 residues. CDR3 DNA sequence: TGTGCCAGCTCACCGATTTTGAACACGGAGGGCGAGCAGTACTTC. It codes for CASSPILNTEGEQYF.

The chain joins TRBV6-5 to TRBJ2-3; TRBD2 might be the D (6 bases). The CDR3 runs to 15 residues. Germline V gene lookup returns CDR1 MNHEY and CDR2 SVGAGI. Trimming shortened V by 7 bases and J by 0 bases, and 14 bases separated the two germline ends. CDR3 sequence reads: CASTLSGSSTDTQYF. CDR3 nucleotide sequence: TGTGCCAGCACCCTTAGCGGATCTAGCACAGATACGCAGTATTTT.

This chain joins TRBV4-1 and TRBJ2-4; D is perhaps TRBD2 (6 bases). Looked up from germline, CDR1 is MGHRA and CDR2 is YSYEKL. Trimming stripped 3 bases from V and 5 bases from J, with 14 bases between. This CDR3 has 15 residues. The CDR3 DNA is TGCGCCAGCAGCCAGCTGGAGCGGGCTCAAAACATTCAGTACTTC. Translation: CASSQLERAQNIQYF.

This clone has just one count. V gene TRBV5-4 combines with J gene TRBJ2-2, with 9 bases lining up with TRBD2. Germline lookup yields CDR1 SGHNT and CDR2 YYREEE (reference sequence). J lost 7 bases, V lost 0 bases, and 7 bases had no gene match. CDR3 size: 16 residues. CDR3 coding DNA: TGTGCCAGCAGCTTGGGGGGACTAGCAGTGGGCGGGGAGCTGTTTTTT. It specifies CASSLGGLAVGGELFF.

About this clone itself: The same CDR3 is also encoded by other DNA sequences in this sample. The V gene is TRBV5-1, the J gene TRBJ2-5; D is unclear. From germline, CDR1 is SGHRS and CDR2 YFSETQ. The V end was cut by 2 bases, the J end by 2 bases, with 4 bases between. The CDR3 has 12 residues. The chain's CDR3 is CASSFRQETQYF. The CDR3 DNA is TGCGCCAGCAGCTTCCGGCAAGAGACCCAGTACTTC.

Notes on this clone: This sample also contains other DNA sequences that code for the same CDR3. The chain carries TRBV4-1 and TRBJ2-3, with D possibly TRBD1 on 6 matching bases. This CDR3 region has 16 residues. V shed 1 base and J shed 3 bases, with 14 bases lying between them. The germline V gene encodes CDR1 MGHRA and CDR2 YSYEKL. The CDR3, as DNA: TGCGCCAGCAGCCAAGGGTCCACAGGGTCAACAGATACGCAGTATTTT. Protein product: CASSQGSTGSTDTQYF.

V and J are TRBV30 and TRBJ2-7, with a possible D match to TRBD2 (5 bases). Deletions cut 3 bases from V and 7 bases from J, with 19 bases between. From germline, CDR1 is GTSNPN and CDR2 SVGIG (reference sequence). This CDR3 region has 14 residues. CDR3 sequence: CAWRRRDLLIEQYF. CDR3 DNA: TGTGCCTGGAGAAGACGGGATCTCCTTATTGAGCAGTACTTC. Together with reference TRBV30 and TRBJ2-7, the CDR3 gives the full variable domain: SQTIHQWPATLVQPVGSPLSLECTVEGTSNPNLYWYRQAAGRGLQLLFYSVGIGQISSEVPQNLSASRPQDRQFILSSKKLLLSDSGFYLCAWRRRDLLIEQYFGPGTRLTVT.

V is TRBV7-6 and J is TRBJ1-4; no definite D call. The CDR3 covers 12 residues. Germline V CDR1 and CDR2: SGHVS, FNYEAQ. Between the trimmed V and J ends, which lost 1 base and 8 bases, there was a span of 5 bases. The CDR3 loop reads CASSLDGEKLFF. CDR3 sequence (DNA): TGTGCCAGCAGCTTAGATGGCGAAAAACTGTTTTTT.

This chain uses TRBV2 with TRBJ2-7, with D uncertain. From germline, CDR1 is SNHLY and CDR2 FYNNEI. The CDR3 totals 14 residues. V was trimmed by 4 bases and J by 1 base, leaving 11 bases between them. Here the CDR3 reads CASSAVVGSYEQYF. As DNA, the CDR3 is TGTGCCAGCAGTGCTGTAGTCGGTTCCTACGAGCAGTACTTC.

CDR3 nucleotides: TGTGCCAGCAGCCCCAGACTAGCGGTCTACGAGCAGTACTTC. As protein: CASSPRLAVYEQYF. The chain has TRBV7-9 and TRBJ2-7, with 9 positions matching TRBD2. V lost 5 bases, J lost 3 bases, and 5 bases stayed unmatched. Germline V gene data show CDR1 as SEHNR and CDR2 as FQNEAQ (reference sequence). The length of the CDR3 is 14 residues.

This clone has a handful of counts. The chain links TRBV27 to TRBJ1-1, with 7 bases lining up with TRBD1. This CDR3 is built from 14 residues. Germline lookup yields CDR1 MNHEY and CDR2 SMNVEV (reference sequence). Trimming cost V 3 bases and J 4 bases; bases outside gene matches: 5. The CDR3: CASSLKDRVTEAFF. The CDR3 DNA follows: TGTGCCAGCAGTTTGAAAGACAGGGTCACTGAAGCTTTCTTT.

This clone was detected only once. CDR3 amino acids: CASSDSGSVDTQYF. The DNA for the CDR3 is TGCGCCAGCAGCGATAGCGGGAGTGTGGATACGCAGTATTTT. The chain joins TRBV5-1 to TRBJ2-3, with 9 bases aligning to TRBD2. CDR3 length: 14 residues. J lost 6 bases, V lost 4 bases, and 6 bases had no gene match. Germline-derived CDR1 and CDR2 are SGHRS and YFSETQ.

The V call is TRBV28, the J call TRBJ1-4; 8 bases align to TRBD1. This CDR3 has 14 amino acids. V was pared by 2 bases and J by 5 bases, with 1 base of the junction left unmatched. Germline V gene sequence: CDR1 MDHEN, CDR2 SYDVKM. The CDR3 DNA reads TGTGCCAGCAGTTTAAGACAGGGGAATGAAAAACTGTTTTTT. Its translation: CASSLRQGNEKLFF.

The rearrangement links TRBV5-1 to TRBJ1-2, with D maybe TRBD1 (6 bases). The V gene lost 2 bases and the J gene lost 4 bases, with 12 bases spanning the gap. The CDR3 has 14 residues. Germline values: CDR1 SGHRS, CDR2 YFSETQ. This chain's CDR3 is CASSLQGGTYGYTF. The CDR3 nucleotides are TGCGCCAGCAGCTTACAGGGAGGGACCTATGGCTACACCTTC.

This clone has a handful of counts. The gene calls are TRBV20-1 and TRBJ2-7; D might be TRBD1 (6 bases). The CDR3 totals 11 residues. Looked up from germline, CDR1 is DFQATT and CDR2 is SNEGSKA (reference sequence). Trimming removed 6 bases at V and 5 bases at J, with 11 bases between. The CDR3 loop reads CSAKRTDEQYF. DNA of the CDR3: TGCAGTGCCAAACGGACAGACGAGCAGTACTTC.